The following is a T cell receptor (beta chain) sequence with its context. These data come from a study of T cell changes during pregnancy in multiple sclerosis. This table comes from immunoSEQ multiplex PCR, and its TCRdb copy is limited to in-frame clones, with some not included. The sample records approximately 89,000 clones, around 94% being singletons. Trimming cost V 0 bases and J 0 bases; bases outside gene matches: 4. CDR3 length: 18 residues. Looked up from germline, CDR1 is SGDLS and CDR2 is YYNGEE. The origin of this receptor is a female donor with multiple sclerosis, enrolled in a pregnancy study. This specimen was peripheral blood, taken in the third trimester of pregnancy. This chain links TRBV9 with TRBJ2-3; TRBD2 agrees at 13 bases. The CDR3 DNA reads TGTGCCAGCAGCGTAGGGACTAGCGGGAGATCTAGCACAGATACGCAGTATTTT. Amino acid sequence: CASSVGTSGRSSTDTQYF.